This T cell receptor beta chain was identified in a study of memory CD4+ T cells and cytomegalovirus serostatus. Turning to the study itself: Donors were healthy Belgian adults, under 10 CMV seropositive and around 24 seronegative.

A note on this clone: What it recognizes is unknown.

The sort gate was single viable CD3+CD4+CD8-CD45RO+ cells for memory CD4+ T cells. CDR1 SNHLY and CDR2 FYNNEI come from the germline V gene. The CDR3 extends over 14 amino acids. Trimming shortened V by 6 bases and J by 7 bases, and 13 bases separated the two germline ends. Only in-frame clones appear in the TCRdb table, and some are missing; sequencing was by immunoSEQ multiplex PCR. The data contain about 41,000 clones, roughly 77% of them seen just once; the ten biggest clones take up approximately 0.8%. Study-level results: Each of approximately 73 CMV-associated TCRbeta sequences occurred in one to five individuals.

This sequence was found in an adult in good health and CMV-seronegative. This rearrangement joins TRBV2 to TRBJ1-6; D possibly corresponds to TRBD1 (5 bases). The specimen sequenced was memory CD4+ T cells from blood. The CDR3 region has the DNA TGTGCCAGCAGGACCGGGACTAGCAATTCACCCCTCCACTTT. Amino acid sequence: CASRTGTSNSPLHF. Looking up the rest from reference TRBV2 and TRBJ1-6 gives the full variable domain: EPEVTQTPSHQVTQMGQEVILRCVPISNHLYFYWYRQILGQKVEFLVSFYNNEISEKSEIFDDQFSVERPDGSNFTLKIRSTKLEDSAMYFCASRTGTSNSPLHFGNGTRLTVT.